This T cell receptor (beta chain) originates from a study of shared T cell receptors in the human thymus. Some clones are missing from TCRdb's copy, which holds only in-frame ones; the method was immunoSEQ multiplex PCR. The sample carries over 350,000 clones, approximately 95% recorded once. The CDR3 is made up of 13 amino acids. The V and J ends lost 3 bases and 5 bases respectively, with 8 bases between them. Per germline, CDR1 MRHNA and CDR2 SNTAGT. The TCR originated in a human donor. The sample was thymocytes. The chain is built from TRBV6-4 and TRBJ2-1; no definite D call. The CDR3 spells CASSEERHNEQFF. The CDR3 nucleotides read TGTGCCAGCAGTGAAGAGCGCCACAATGAGCAGTTCTTC.